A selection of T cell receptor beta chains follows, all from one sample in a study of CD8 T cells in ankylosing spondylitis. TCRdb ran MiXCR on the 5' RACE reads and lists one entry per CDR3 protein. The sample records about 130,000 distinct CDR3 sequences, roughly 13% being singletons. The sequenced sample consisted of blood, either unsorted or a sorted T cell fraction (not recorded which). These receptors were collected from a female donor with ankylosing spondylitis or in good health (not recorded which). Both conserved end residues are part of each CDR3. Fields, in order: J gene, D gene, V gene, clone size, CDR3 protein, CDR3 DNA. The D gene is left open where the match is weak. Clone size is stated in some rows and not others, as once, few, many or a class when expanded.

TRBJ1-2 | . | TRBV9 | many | CASSVGDTREGYTF | TGTGCCAGCAGCGTAGGGGACACCCGGGAAGGCTACACCTTC
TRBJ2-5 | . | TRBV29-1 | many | CSVARETQYF | TGCAGCGTAGCAAGGGAGACCCAGTACTTC
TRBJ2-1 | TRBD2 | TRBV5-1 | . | CASSVLFSRGSSYNEQFF | TGCGCCAGCAGCGTCCTCTTTTCGCGGGGGAGCTCCTACAATGAGCAGTTCTTC
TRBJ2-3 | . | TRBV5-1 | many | CASREDLVDTQYF | TGCGCCAGCAGGGAAGACTTAGTTGATACGCAGTATTTT
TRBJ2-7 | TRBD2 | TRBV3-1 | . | CASSQAAYGRALNEQYF | TGTGCCAGCAGCCAAGCAGCTTACGGGAGGGCCCTCAACGAGCAGTACTTC
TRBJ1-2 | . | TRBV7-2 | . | CASSLGSIATNYGYTF | TGTGCCAGCAGCTTAGGGAGTATCGCAACTAACTATGGCTACACCTTC
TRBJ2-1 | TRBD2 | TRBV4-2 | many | CASSLAGVHNEQFF | TGTGCCAGCAGCCTAGCGGGAGTCCACAATGAGCAGTTCTTC
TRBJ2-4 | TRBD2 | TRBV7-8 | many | CASSLLSGIAKNIQYF | TGTGCCAGCAGCCTCCTTAGCGGGATAGCCAAAAACATTCAGTACTTC
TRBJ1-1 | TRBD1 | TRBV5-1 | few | CASSEGTGGLSTEAFF | TGCGCCAGCAGCGAGGGGACAGGGGGCTTGAGCACTGAAGCTTTCTTT
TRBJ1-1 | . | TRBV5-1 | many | CASRTGSQKNTEAFF | TGCGCCAGCCGGACCGGGTCTCAGAAGAACACTGAAGCTTTCTTT
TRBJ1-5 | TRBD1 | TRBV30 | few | CACQTGGFNRPQHF | TGTGCCTGCCAGACAGGGGGCTTTAATCGGCCCCAGCATTTT
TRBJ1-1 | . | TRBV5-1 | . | CASSHGTPYTEAFF | TGCGCCAGCAGCCACGGGACACCGTATACTGAAGCTTTCTTT
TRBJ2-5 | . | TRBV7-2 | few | CASSSFRTRGSETQYF | TGTGCCAGCAGCTCGTTCCGGACCCGAGGGTCAGAGACCCAGTACTTC
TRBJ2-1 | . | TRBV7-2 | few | CASSPNAAGVGNEQFF | TGTGCCAGCAGCCCTAACGCAGCCGGCGTCGGCAATGAGCAGTTCTTC
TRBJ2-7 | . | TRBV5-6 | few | CASSHPISYEQYF | TGTGCCAGCAGCCATCCCATCTCCTACGAGCAGTACTTC
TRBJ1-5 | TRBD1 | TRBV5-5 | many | CASSTTGDRGQPQHF | TGTGCCAGCAGCACTACAGGGGACCGGGGTCAGCCCCAGCATTTT
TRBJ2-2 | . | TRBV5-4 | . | CASSSPGVNTGELFF | TGTGCCAGCAGCTCCCCGGGGGTAAACACCGGGGAGCTGTTTTTT
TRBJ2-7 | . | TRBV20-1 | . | CSASDWAGNEQYF | TGCAGTGCTAGCGATTGGGCGGGGAACGAGCAGTACTTC
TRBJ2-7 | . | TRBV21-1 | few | CASSKGEMGLTYEQYF | TGTGCCAGCAGCAAAGGGGAAATGGGGCTTACCTACGAGCAGTACTTC
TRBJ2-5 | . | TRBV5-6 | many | CASSSGSKGVGETQYF | TGTGCCAGCAGCTCGGGGTCCAAAGGTGTAGGAGAGACCCAGTACTTC
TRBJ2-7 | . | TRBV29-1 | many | CSVLAGTYEQYF | TGCAGCGTTCTGGCAGGGACCTACGAGCAGTACTTC
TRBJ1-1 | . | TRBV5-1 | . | CAGSLELSMNTEAFF | TGCGCCGGCAGCTTGGAGTTGTCCATGAACACTGAAGCTTTCTTT
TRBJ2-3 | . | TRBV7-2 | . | CASSFGFAGSTDTQYF | TGTGCCAGCAGCTTTGGTTTTGCGGGGAGCACAGATACGCAGTATTTT
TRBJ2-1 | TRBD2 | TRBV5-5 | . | CASTWGGYEQFF | TGTGCCAGCACCTGGGGGGGTTATGAGCAGTTCTTC
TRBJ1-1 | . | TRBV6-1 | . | CASSALEVGRTEAFF | TGTGCCAGCAGTGCGCTCGAGGTAGGGCGAACTGAAGCTTTCTTT
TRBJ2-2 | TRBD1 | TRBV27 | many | CASSRQGNELFF | TGTGCCAGCAGTCGACAGGGGAATGAGCTGTTTTTT
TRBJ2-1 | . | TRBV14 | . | CASSKDLVGNEQFF | TGTGCCAGCAGCAAAGACCTGGTGGGGAATGAGCAGTTCTTC
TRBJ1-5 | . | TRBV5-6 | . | CASSLAGYYQPQHF | TGTGCCAGCAGCTTGGCGGGTTACTATCAGCCCCAGCATTTT